This TCR beta chain originates from a study of cytomegalovirus exposure and HLA in healthy donors. Turning to the study itself: Approximately 77 million unique TCRs from HLA-typed donors were held in an early release of data. Study observations and caveats: Based on reports, TCR beta sequences accurately predicted HLA-A and HLA-B alleles for most subjects.

Primers for the PCR totalled 60 Vbeta and 13 Jbeta. The table came from immunoSEQ multiplex PCR; TCRdb's copy has only in-frame clones and leaves some out. The sample has fewer than 110,000 clones, roughly four fifths seen once. V gave up 6 bases and J gave up 5 bases, with 14 bases separating them. CDR1 is MNHEY, CDR2 SVGAGI, per germline. CDR3 length: 13 amino acids. Only a few counts were recorded for this clone. Antigen specificity is unknown. Sequencing was done on a sample of PBMCs. The J gene is TRBJ2-7, the V gene TRBV6-5, with a weak D call TRBD2 (5 bases). The clonotype originates from a man aged 18-30 years in good health and CMV-seronegative. The CDR3 sequence is CASSLQRGNEQYF. The CDR3 nucleotides are TGTGCCAGCAGCCTCCAGCGAGGGAACGAGCAGTACTTC.